Below, 24 T cell receptor beta chains from the same sample are listed, as sequenced in a study of Ad26.COV2.S vaccination and SARS-CoV-2 variants. Indicated treatment: over 15 received Ad26.COV2.S at low or high dose, single or two shots; 5 received placebo; per-sample allocation not given. On day 63 after the first injection, vaccine and placebo recipients gave samples. Produced via immunoSEQ multiplex PCR; TCRdb's table is partial and in-frame only. The sample has about 380,000 clones, 83% seen once. The material was peripheral blood, obtained in a trial of Ad26.COV2.S vaccine versus placebo. These receptors were collected from a person aged 18-65 years who received the Ad26.COV2.S COVID-19 vaccine or a placebo.

The chain combines TRBV5-4 with TRBJ2-5, with 8 bases that match TRBD2. This CDR3 spans 14 amino acids. Losses at the gene ends were 5 bases for V and 4 bases for J; bases not matched to a gene: 7. Germline CDR1 reads SGHNT; CDR2 reads YYREEE (reference sequence). CDR3 region: CASRIQTSAETQYF. The CDR3 nucleotides are TGTGCCAGCAGGATACAGACTAGCGCAGAGACCCAGTACTTC. The full variable domain, in which reference TRBV5-4 and TRBJ2-5 provide the parts outside the CDR3, is ETGVTQSPTHLIKTRGQQVTLRCSSQSGHNTVSWYQQALGQGPQFIFQYYREEENGRGNFPPRFSGLQFPNYSSELNVNALELDDSALYLCASRIQTSAETQYFGPGTRLLVL.

The chain joins TRBV15 to TRBJ2-5; 9 nucleotides line up with TRBD1. Unmatched junction bases numbered 3, after V lost 5 bases and J lost 5 bases. There are 13 residues in the CDR3. Germline loops: CDR1 LNHNV, CDR2 YYDKDF (reference sequence). The CDR3 DNA sequence: TGTGCCACCAGCGGCGGACAGGGGGAGACCCAGTACTTC. It is translated as CATSGGQGETQYF.

The V and J genes are TRBV19 and TRBJ2-2; unclear D gene. Trimming cost V 6 bases and J 6 bases, with 5 bases left between them. The CDR3 has 11 residues. Germline assignment: CDR1 LNHDA and CDR2 SQIVND (reference sequence). CDR3 DNA: TGTGCCAGTAGCTACCCCGGGGAGCTGTTTTTT. As protein: CASSYPGELFF.

V gene TRBV5-5 combines with J gene TRBJ1-2, with D perhaps TRBD1 (5 bases). This CDR3 is built from 15 residues. Germline V gene sequence: CDR1 SGHKS, CDR2 YYEKEE (reference sequence). V gave up 4 bases and J gave up 7 bases, with 20 bases separating them. The CDR3 nucleotides are TGTGCCAGCAGCCCGGGGCCGAACCAGTTGGGTGGCTACACCTTC. Protein product: CASSPGPNQLGGYTF.

This clone was observed once. The chain carries TRBV6-2 or TRBV6-3 and TRBJ1-6, with a possible D match to TRBD1 (6 bases). V lost 2 bases and J 7 bases, leaving 15 bases between the germline ends. Germline assignment: CDR1 MNHEY and CDR2 SVGEGT. This CDR3 is built from 16 residues. The CDR3 DNA follows: TGTGCCAGCAGTTACGCGACAGGTCCGCACAATTCACCCCTCCACTTT. It yields the protein CASSYATGPHNSPLHF.

This sequence joins TRBV19 and TRBJ2-3, with D possibly being TRBD2 (5 bases). Germline values: CDR1 LNHDA, CDR2 SQIVND (reference sequence). Trimming shortened V by 1 base and J by 0 bases, and 11 bases separated the two germline ends. The CDR3 is 16 residues long. This CDR3 reads CASSIGAGASTDTQYF. CDR3 nucleotide sequence: TGTGCCAGTAGTATAGGGGCGGGTGCTAGCACAGATACGCAGTATTTT.

The chain combines TRBV9 with TRBJ1-1; D is possibly TRBD1 (5 bases). Germline V gene lookup returns CDR1 SGDLS and CDR2 YYNGEE. This CDR3 has 16 amino acids. V shed 4 bases and J shed 8 bases, with 24 bases lying between them. CDR3 in DNA: TGTGCCAGCAGCCCCTGGGGGGGATTTTTTTTTGGCGAAGCTTTCTTT. Its translation is CASSPWGGFFFGEAFF.

The rearrangement uses TRBV5-6 and TRBJ2-7; possibly TRBD2 for D (6 bases). This CDR3 spans 13 amino acids. CDR1 and CDR2 from the germline V gene are SGHDT and YYEEEE. V was cut by 1 base and J by 6 bases, with 11 bases left in between. This CDR3 reads CASSLWQEGEQYF. CDR3 coding DNA: TGTGCCAGCAGCTTGTGGCAGGAGGGCGAGCAGTACTTC.

The chain links TRBV6-5 to TRBJ1-4; D is unresolved. CDR3 length equals 14 residues. V gave up 6 bases and J gave up 4 bases, with 12 bases separating them. The germline CDR1 and CDR2 sequences are MNHEY and SVGAGI. The DNA of the CDR3 is TGTGCCAGCAGCCAACCGGGTGTTAATGAAAAACTGTTTTTT. It is translated as CASSQPGVNEKLFF.

Comment on this clone: The sample holds other DNA sequences that translate to the same CDR3. CDR3 in DNA: TGTGCCAGCAGCTTGGGAGCTTATGGCTACACCTTC. Translating gives CASSLGAYGYTF. The chain carries TRBV11-3 and TRBJ1-2; D unclear. The CDR3 spans 12 residues. CDR1 and CDR2 (germline): SGHNT, YENEEA. V was trimmed by 3 bases and J by 5 bases, leaving 7 bases between them.

The rearrangement links TRBV29-1 to TRBJ1-1; the D is unclear. Germline assignment: CDR1 SQVTM and CDR2 ANQGSEA. This CDR3 has 10 amino acids. The V and J ends lost 2 bases and 5 bases respectively, with 3 bases between them. The CDR3 DNA reads TGCAGCGTTGAAATGACTGAAGCTTTCTTT. Translating gives CSVEMTEAFF.

The chain carries TRBV7-3 and TRBJ2-7; 8 positions agree with TRBD2. Losses at the gene ends were 5 bases for V and 6 bases for J; bases not matched to a gene: 12. The germline V gene encodes CDR1 SGHTA and CDR2 FQGTGA. CDR3 length equals 15 residues. In nucleotides, the CDR3 is TGTGCCAGCAGCCCGATAGCGGGATCCACCTCCGAGCAGTACTTC. Protein product: CASSPIAGSTSEQYF.

The chain carries TRBV11-1 and TRBJ1-1; D call uncertain. V lost 5 bases to trimming and J lost 2 bases, with 9 bases between them. Germline assignment: CDR1 SGHAT and CDR2 FQDESV (reference sequence). This CDR3 contains 13 residues. CDR3 DNA: TGTGCCAGCAGCGAAAACGGTAACACTGAAGCTTTCTTT. This gives the protein CASSENGNTEAFF.

In its sample, this clone was seen many times. The rearrangement links TRBV27 to TRBJ2-7, with D tentatively TRBD1 (6 bases). V was trimmed by 6 bases and J by 6 bases, leaving 15 bases between them. The germline V gene has CDR1 MNHEY and CDR2 SMNVEV (reference sequence). This CDR3 has 13 amino acids. CDR3 sequence reads: CASSPQRTAEQYF. The CDR3 coding sequence is TGTGCCAGCAGCCCCCAACGGACAGCCGAGCAGTACTTC.

The chain couples TRBV6-5 to TRBJ1-6; D not resolved. Trimming shortened V by 8 bases and J by 5 bases, and 10 bases separated the two germline ends. CDR3 length equals 13 residues. Germline lookup yields CDR1 MNHEY and CDR2 SVGAGI. Here the CDR3 DNA reads TGTGCCAGCTCGGTGACCGATAATTCACCCCTCCACTTT. Translated: CASSVTDNSPLHF.

The gene calls are TRBV24-1 and TRBJ1-1; no clear D. The CDR3 spans 15 residues. Germline V gene lookup returns CDR1 KGHDR and CDR2 SFDVKD. The germline V and J ends were trimmed by 3 bases and 1 base, with 11 bases remaining between them. CDR3 sequence reads: CATSDKADGNTEAFF. The CDR3 DNA follows: TGTGCCACCAGTGATAAGGCGGACGGGAACACTGAAGCTTTCTTT.

This chain uses TRBV7-2 with TRBJ1-2, with D possibly TRBD1 on 5 matching bases. Germline-derived CDR1 and CDR2 are SGHTA and FQGNSA. The length of the CDR3 is 14 residues. V lost 4 bases, J lost 8 bases, and 17 bases lay in between. The CDR3 loop is CASSSTDSFGGYTF. The CDR3 DNA reads as TGTGCCAGCAGCTCAACCGACAGCTTCGGGGGCTACACCTTC.

This clone was recorded only once. The chain uses TRBV11-1 and TRBJ1-6; D not resolved. Germline V CDR1 and CDR2: SGHAT, FQDESV (reference sequence). This CDR3 region has 15 residues. The V end was cut by 8 bases, the J end by 0 bases, with 11 bases between. The CDR3 here is CASSIQSSYNSPLHF. DNA of the CDR3: TGTGCCAGCTCTATTCAAAGCTCCTATAATTCACCCCTCCACTTT.

The chain recombines TRBV4-1 with TRBJ1-2; the D gene is possibly TRBD1 (5 bases). V was shortened by 4 bases and J by 0 bases, with 12 bases between the two germline ends. CDR1 and CDR2 (germline): MGHRA, YSYEKL. The length of the CDR3 is 15 residues. This CDR3 is CASSLAGGTNYGYTF. The CDR3 DNA is TGCGCCAGCAGCCTAGCGGGGGGTACTAACTATGGCTACACCTTC.

The chain employs TRBV5-1 and TRBJ1-2; a weak D match, TRBD1 (6 bases). This CDR3 has 13 residues. CDR1 is SGHRS, CDR2 YFSETQ, per germline. The V end lost 4 bases, the J end lost 4 bases, and 11 bases lay between the germline ends. The CDR3 protein is CASSEGEGYGYTF. Here the CDR3 DNA reads TGCGCCAGCAGCGAGGGGGAGGGCTATGGCTACACCTTC.

This clone was counted between two and nine times. This chain connects TRBV14 to TRBJ2-3; D unresolved. The CDR3 length is 14 residues. Germline V gene sequence: CDR1 SGHDN, CDR2 FVKESK. With 0 bases removed from V and 6 bases from J, the gap between germline ends came to 10 bases. DNA of the CDR3: TGTGCCAGCAGCCAAGATCCTGGCTTGGATACGCAGTATTTT. Its protein is CASSQDPGLDTQYF.

The chain uses TRBV6-5 and TRBJ2-7; TRBD2 agrees at 8 bases. This CDR3 contains 15 residues. The germline gives CDR1 MNHEY, CDR2 SVGAGI. The J segment lost 2 bases and the V segment lost 6 bases, leaving 9 bases of the junction unmatched. CDR3 sequence reads: CASRRSGNPTYEQYF. DNA for the CDR3: TGTGCCAGCAGACGTAGCGGGAACCCTACCTACGAGCAGTACTTC.

The CDR3 sequence: CASSPGMVGQPQHF. CDR3 coding DNA: TGCGCCAGCAGCCCTGGGATGGTGGGTCAGCCCCAGCATTTT. The chain has TRBV5-1 and TRBJ1-5; D gene ambiguous. CDR3 length: 14 amino acids. V dropped 4 bases and J dropped 6 bases, with 14 bases sitting between them. Germline CDR1 is SGHRS and CDR2 is YFSETQ.

The chain combines TRBV15 with TRBJ1-5; D not certain. Germline CDR1 is LNHNV and CDR2 is YYDKDF (reference sequence). The V and J ends lost 1 base and 2 bases respectively, with 6 bases between them. This CDR3 region has 14 residues. CDR3 amino acids: CATSRAFGNQPQHF. DNA for the CDR3: TGTGCCACCAGCAGAGCCTTTGGCAATCAGCCCCAGCATTTT. Variable domain in full (rest from reference TRBV15 and TRBJ1-5): DAMVIQNPRYQVTQFGKPVTLSCSQTLNHNVMYWYQQKSSQAPKLLFHYYDKDFNNEADTPDNFQSRRPNTSFCFLDIRSPGLGDTAMYLCATSRAFGNQPQHFGDGTRLSIL.